A single sample is the source of the 4 T cell receptor beta chains below, sequenced in a study of blood T cell repertoires in COVID-19. Using immunoSEQ multiplex PCR, the repertoire was profiled, and TCRdb retains in-frame clones only, with some absent. In the table there are 150,000 to 200,000 clones, more than 75% of which are singletons. The sequenced material came from peripheral blood. The origin of the receptors is a woman in her 70s with COVID-19, enrolled during active disease.

This clone was seen just once. Written as DNA, the CDR3 is TGTGCCTGGAGTCAGCGGGAGGGCCCTTACACAGATACGCAGTATTTT. Amino acid sequence: CAWSQREGPYTDTQYF. The genes are TRBV30 and TRBJ2-3, with 10 nucleotides matching TRBD2. Germline values: CDR1 GTSNPN, CDR2 SVGIG (reference sequence). V shed 2 bases, J shed 2 bases, and the junction held 7 bases outside the gene matches. CDR3 size: 16 residues.

V gene TRBV5-1 combines with J gene TRBJ2-5; 10 bases line up with TRBD2. The CDR3 contains 15 residues. With V trimmed by 4 bases and J by 0 bases, 3 bases remained unmatched. The germline V gene encodes CDR1 SGHRS and CDR2 YFSETQ. CDR3 coding DNA: TGCGCCAGCAGCCCCGGACTAGCGGACCAAGAGACCCAGTACTTC. This translates into CASSPGLADQETQYF.

This clone was detected a few times. The V and J genes are TRBV30 and TRBJ2-2; 10 positions match TRBD2. The CDR3 runs to 15 residues. Germline trimming cut 0 bases from V and 3 bases from J; bases unmatched to any gene: 1. Germline CDR1 GTSNPN, CDR2 SVGIG (reference sequence). CDR3 DNA: TGTGCCTGGAGTGTCCTAGCGGGAGACACCGGGGAGCTGTTTTTT. It yields the protein CAWSVLAGDTGELFF.

This rearrangement joins TRBV28 to TRBJ1-1; no firm D call. V lost 8 bases to trimming and J lost 0 bases, with 16 bases between them. The germline V gene has CDR1 MDHEN and CDR2 SYDVKM. This CDR3 is 15 amino acids long. CDR3 sequence (DNA): TGTGCCAGCCCGAGTAGTGGGGAGATGAACACTGAAGCTTTCTTT. It is translated as CASPSSGEMNTEAFF.